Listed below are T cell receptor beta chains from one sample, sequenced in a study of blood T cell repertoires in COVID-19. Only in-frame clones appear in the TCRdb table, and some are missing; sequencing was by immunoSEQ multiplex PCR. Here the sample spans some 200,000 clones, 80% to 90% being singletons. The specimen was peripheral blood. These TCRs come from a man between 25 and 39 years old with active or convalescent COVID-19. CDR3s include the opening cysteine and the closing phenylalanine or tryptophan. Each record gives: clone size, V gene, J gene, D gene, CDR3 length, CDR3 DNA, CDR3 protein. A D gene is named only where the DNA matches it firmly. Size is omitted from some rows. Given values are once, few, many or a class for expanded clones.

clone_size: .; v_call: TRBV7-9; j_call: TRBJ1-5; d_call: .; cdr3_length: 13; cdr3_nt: TGTGCCAGCAGCCTCTCTAGCAATCAGCCCCAGCATTTT; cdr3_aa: CASSLSSNQPQHF
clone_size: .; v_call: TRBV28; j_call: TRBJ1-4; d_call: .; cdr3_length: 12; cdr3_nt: TGTGCCAGCAGTTTAGGGCGTCAAAAACTGTTTTTT; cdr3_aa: CASSLGRQKLFF
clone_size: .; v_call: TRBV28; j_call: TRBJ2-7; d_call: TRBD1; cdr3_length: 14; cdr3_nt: TGTGCCAGCAGAGGGGGGACAGGCATTTACGAGCAGTACTTC; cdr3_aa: CASRGGTGIYEQYF
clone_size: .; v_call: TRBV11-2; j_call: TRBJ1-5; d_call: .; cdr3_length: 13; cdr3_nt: TGTGCCAGCAGCCCCCGTGTCAATCAGCCCCAGCATTTT; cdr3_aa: CASSPRVNQPQHF
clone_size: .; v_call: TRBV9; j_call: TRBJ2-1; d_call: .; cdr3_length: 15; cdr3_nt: TGTGCCAGCAGCGCCACTAACAGGGTGAACAATGAGCAGTTCTTC; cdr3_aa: CASSATNRVNNEQFF
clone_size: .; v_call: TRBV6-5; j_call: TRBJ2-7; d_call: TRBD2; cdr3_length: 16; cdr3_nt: TGTGCCAGCAGTTACGCTCTAGCGGGAGGGACCTACGAGCAGTACTTC; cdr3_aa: CASSYALAGGTYEQYF
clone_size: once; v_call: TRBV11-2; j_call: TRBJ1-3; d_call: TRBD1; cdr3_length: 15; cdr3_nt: TGTGCCAGCAGCTCGACAGGGAACTCTGGAAACACCATATATTTT; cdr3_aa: CASSSTGNSGNTIYF
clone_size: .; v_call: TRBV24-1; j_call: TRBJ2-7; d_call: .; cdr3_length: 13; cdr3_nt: TGTGCCACCAGTCTCCCGGACAGTTCAGAGCAGTACTTC; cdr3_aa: CATSLPDSSEQYF
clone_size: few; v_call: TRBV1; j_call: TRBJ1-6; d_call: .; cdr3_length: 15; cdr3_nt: TGCACCAGCAGCCGAGGGACAGGTCAAGTTTCACCCCTCCACTTT; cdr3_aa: CTSSRGTGQVSPLHF
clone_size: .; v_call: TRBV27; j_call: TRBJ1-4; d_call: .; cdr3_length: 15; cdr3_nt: TGTGCCAGCAGTTTATCTCAGGGAACTAATGAAAAACTGTTTTTT; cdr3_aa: CASSLSQGTNEKLFF
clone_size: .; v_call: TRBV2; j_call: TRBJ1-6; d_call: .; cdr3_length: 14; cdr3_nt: TGTGCCAGCAGTGTCGGGGATTTGAATTCACCCCTCCACTTT; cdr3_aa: CASSVGDLNSPLHF